The text below deals with one TCR beta chain. These data are taken from a study of T cell responses to AZD1222 COVID-19 vaccine. Per germline, CDR1 SGHTA and CDR2 FQGNSA. V shed 1 base and J shed 0 bases, with 1 base lying between them. The CDR3 covers 13 residues. Clones were read by immunoSEQ multiplex PCR, and TCRdb kept only the in-frame ones, dropping some. There are roughly 120,000 clones in the sample; approximately 90% occur only once, and 7.7% lies in the top ten. Specimen: peripheral blood, collected on day 0 of AZD1222 vaccination. The rearrangement uses TRBV7-2 and TRBJ1-3, with no clear D. This clonotype was obtained from an adult in good health. In nucleotides, the CDR3 is TGTGCCAGCAGCTTAGGCTCTGGAAACACCATATATTTT. Protein sequence: CASSLGSGNTIYF.